This TCR beta chain is drawn from a study of T cell responses to AZD1222 COVID-19 vaccine. V was clipped by 1 base and J by 5 bases; unmatched bases: 5. This CDR3 region has 15 residues. The germline gives CDR1 SGHTA, CDR2 FQGNSA. Produced via immunoSEQ multiplex PCR; TCRdb's table is partial and in-frame only. The table has 180,000 or so clones, 80% to 95% seen once. The receptor was derived from an adult who received the AZD1222 COVID-19 vaccine. The V gene is TRBV7-2, the J gene TRBJ2-1, with 7 bases identical to TRBD2. The input for sequencing was peripheral blood, taken 28 days after the second AZD1222 dose. CDR3 amino acids: CASSLEGGLDNEQFF. The DNA for the CDR3 is TGTGCCAGCAGCTTAGAGGGAGGGCTCGACAATGAGCAGTTCTTC.